The 23 T cell receptor beta chains below come from one sample, sequenced in a study of blood T cell repertoires in COVID-19. Assay used: immunoSEQ multiplex PCR; TCRdb lists only in-frame clones, some missing. Of 180,000 or so clones listed, roughly 85% are singletons. The specimen sequenced was PBMCs or T cells enriched from blood (not recorded which). The receptor set was obtained from a woman aged 45-59 years who had recovered from COVID-19.

The table lists this clone with a count of one. The CDR3 protein is CASSFSGRAGEQYV. CDR3 nucleotide sequence: TGTGCCAGCAGCTTTAGCGGGAGGGCAGGTGAGCAGTACGTC. The chain carries TRBV7-2 and TRBJ2-7; 11 bases fit TRBD2. J gave up 7 bases and V 3 bases, and 5 bases lay outside the gene matches. The CDR3 extends over 14 amino acids. Looked up from germline, CDR1 is SGHTA and CDR2 is FQGNSA.

The J gene is TRBJ1-4, the V gene TRBV28; 8 bases are a match to TRBD1. J gave up 7 bases and V 2 bases, and 3 bases lay outside the gene matches. CDR1 and CDR2 (germline): MDHEN, SYDVKM. This CDR3 is built from 14 residues. This CDR3 is CASSLGTGPEKLFF. The DNA for the CDR3 is TGTGCCAGCAGTTTAGGGACAGGACCTGAAAAACTGTTTTTT.

This clone turned up a few times. The chain recombines TRBV19 with TRBJ1-2; D is undetermined. The CDR3 covers 16 residues. Germline assignment: CDR1 LNHDA and CDR2 SQIVND (reference sequence). The V end was cut by 2 bases, the J end by 1 base, with 14 bases between. CDR3 nucleotides: TGTGCCAGTAGTATACACGGACTAACGGATAACTATGGCTACACCTTC. Amino acids: CASSIHGLTDNYGYTF.

The chain has TRBV9 and TRBJ2-2, with 7 bases lining up with TRBD2. CDR3 length equals 16 residues. Germline lookup yields CDR1 SGDLS and CDR2 YYNGEE. V lost 0 bases, J lost 3 bases, and 5 bases stayed unmatched. The CDR3 sequence is CASSVGSGGYTGELFF. The CDR3 region has the DNA TGTGCCAGCAGCGTAGGATCCGGGGGGTACACCGGGGAGCTGTTTTTT. Supplemented by reference TRBV9 and TRBJ2-2, the full variable domain reads DSGVTQTPKHLITATGQRVTLRCSPRSGDLSVYWYQQSLDQGLQFLIQYYNGEERAKGNILERFSAQQFPDLHSELNLSSLELGDSALYFCASSVGSGGYTGELFFGEGSRLTVL.

V gene TRBV7-2 combines with J gene TRBJ1-3; D unclear. V lost 2 bases and J lost 0, with 11 bases in between. CDR1 is SGHTA, CDR2 FQGNSA, per germline. The CDR3 loop spans 16 amino acids. CDR3 residues: CASSLRFPSSGNTIYF. Written as DNA, the CDR3 is TGTGCCAGCAGCTTACGGTTCCCAAGCTCTGGAAACACCATATATTTT.

The chain joins TRBV6-5 to TRBJ2-5; maybe TRBD2 (5 bases). Germline values: CDR1 MNHEY, CDR2 SVGAGI. This CDR3 region has 12 residues. Trimming removed 11 bases from V and 2 bases from J, with 12 bases in between. The CDR3: CASGNRQETQYF. The CDR3 DNA sequence: TGTGCCTCCGGGAACAGACAAGAGACCCAGTACTTC.

The CDR3 coding sequence is TGTGCCAGCTCACCCGGAAAGGGACAGTTGAACACTGAAGCTTTCTTT. Protein sequence: CASSPGKGQLNTEAFF. This chain connects TRBV18 to TRBJ1-1, with TRBD1 matching over 7 bases. Germline V gives CDR1 KGHSH, CDR2 LQKENI. The CDR3 runs to 16 residues. V gave up 3 bases and J gave up 0 bases; unmatched junction bases: 7.

The chain joins TRBV7-9 to TRBJ1-6; D unclear. Germline V gene sequence: CDR1 SEHNR, CDR2 FQNEAQ (reference sequence). Trimming took off 1 base at V and 7 bases at J, with 8 bases between the two ends. The CDR3 contains 14 residues. This CDR3 is CASSLDSQNSPLHF. Written as DNA, the CDR3 is TGTGCCAGCAGCTTAGACAGCCAGAATTCACCCCTCCACTTT.

This clone has ten or more counts. The chain couples TRBV6-2 or TRBV6-3 to TRBJ2-6; 7 bases agree with TRBD2. Germline loops: CDR1 MNHEY, CDR2 SVGEGT. V gave up 2 bases and J gave up 0 bases; unmatched junction bases: 1. The CDR3 sequence is 16 residues long. CDR3 nucleotide sequence: TGTGCCAGCAGTTACGGGGGGGGCTCTGGGGCCAACGTCCTGACTTTC. This translates into CASSYGGGSGANVLTF.

The V and J genes are TRBV10-3 and TRBJ2-2; 7 nucleotides agree with TRBD2. Looked up from germline, CDR1 is ENHRY and CDR2 is SYGVKD. J gave up 0 bases and V 2 bases, and 6 bases lay outside the gene matches. The CDR3 contains 17 residues. CDR3 DNA sequence: TGTGCCATCAGTGAGCGGAGCGGGGTGACGAACACCGGGGAGCTGTTTTTT. Its translation is CAISERSGVTNTGELFF.

The chain couples TRBV2 to TRBJ1-6; 7 bases agree with TRBD1. The length of the CDR3 is 15 residues. Trimming removed 5 bases from V and 4 bases from J; junction bases left unmatched: 5. CDR1 and CDR2 from the germline V gene are SNHLY and FYNNEI. The CDR3 protein is CASSLGTEYNSPLHF. CDR3 in DNA: TGTGCCAGCAGTCTCGGGACAGAATATAATTCACCCCTCCACTTT.

This rearrangement joins TRBV3-1 (or the pseudogene TRBV3-2) to TRBJ1-4; TRBD1 matches 10 bases. This CDR3 is 16 amino acids long. J gave up 8 bases and V 3 bases, and 9 bases lay outside the gene matches. Germline values: CDR1 LGHDT, CDR2 YNNKEL (reference sequence). Here the CDR3 reads CASSQQPGQGLEKLFF. The CDR3 nucleotides read TGTGCCAGCAGCCAGCAACCGGGACAGGGGCTGGAAAAACTGTTTTTT.

The chain is built from TRBV11-3 and TRBJ1-1; D not resolved. Germline CDR1 reads SGHNT; CDR2 reads YENEEA. The CDR3 length is 14 residues. V was pared by 0 bases and J by 1 base, with 6 bases between. This chain's CDR3 is CASSLDGANTEAFF. In DNA, the CDR3 is TGTGCCAGCAGCTTAGATGGAGCGAACACTGAAGCTTTCTTT.

The V and J genes are TRBV7-8 and TRBJ1-5; D is unresolved. Germline CDR1 and CDR2: SGHVS and FQNEAQ. Trimming stripped 5 bases from V and 5 bases from J, with 7 bases between. This CDR3 spans 12 amino acids. The CDR3 is CASSLQHQPQHF. The CDR3 coding sequence is TGTGCCAGCAGCCTACAGCATCAGCCCCAGCATTTT.

The chain recombines TRBV6-6 with TRBJ2-5; no firm D call. The germline V gene has CDR1 MNHNY and CDR2 SVGAGI (reference sequence). CDR3 length equals 13 residues. Trimming cost V 6 bases and J 2 bases, with 10 bases left between them. The CDR3 DNA sequence: TGTGCCAGCAGCTCAACAGTACAAGAGACCCAGTACTTC. This codes for CASSSTVQETQYF.

The V gene is TRBV7-3, the J gene TRBJ2-1; D perhaps matches TRBD2 (6 bases). Germline CDR1 reads SGHTA; CDR2 reads FQGTGA. The CDR3 spans 14 residues. The V and J ends lost 5 bases and 7 bases respectively, with 15 bases between them. The CDR3 loop is CASSPGAGLNEQFF. CDR3 bases: TGTGCCAGCAGCCCCGGCGCGGGGTTGAATGAGCAGTTCTTC.

The V call is TRBV5-5, the J call TRBJ1-1, with TRBD1 matching over 12 bases. V shed 3 bases, J shed 4 bases, and the junction held 7 bases outside the gene matches. Germline V lookup: CDR1 SGHKS, CDR2 YYEKEE (reference sequence). The CDR3 consists of 16 residues. The CDR3: CASSWLRDRGLTEAFF. CDR3 in DNA: TGTGCCAGCAGCTGGCTCCGGGACAGGGGGCTCACTGAAGCTTTCTTT.

This clone came up many times. The rearrangement links TRBV3-1 (or the pseudogene TRBV3-2) to TRBJ2-1; D is possibly TRBD2 (6 bases). This CDR3 comprises 13 residues. CDR1 and CDR2 (germline): LGHDT, YNNKEL (reference sequence). V was shortened by 3 bases and J by 9 bases, with 12 bases between the two germline ends. CDR3 in DNA: TGTGCCAGCAGCCACGCGGGACTCCCTGAGCAGTTCTTC. Translating it yields CASSHAGLPEQFF.

In this sample, this clone turned up a few times. The genes are TRBV18 and TRBJ1-3, with unresolved D. V gave up 0 bases and J gave up 0 bases, with 12 bases separating them. The CDR3 covers 17 residues. In germline, CDR1 is KGHSH, CDR2 LQKENI. CDR3 DNA sequence: TGTGCCAGCTCACCACCTAGCCTCGCGCACTCTGGAAACACCATATATTTT. Protein product: CASSPPSLAHSGNTIYF.

The rearrangement links TRBV3-1 (or the pseudogene TRBV3-2) to TRBJ2-7, with 8 bases that match TRBD1. Germline values: CDR1 LGHDT, CDR2 YNNKEL (reference sequence). The CDR3 loop spans 17 amino acids. CDR3 nucleotides: TGTGCCAGCAGGCAAGCCCTCGTGAACAGGGGGGAAAGCGAGCAGTACGTC. It codes for CASRQALVNRGESEQYV.

This clone was seen once. This chain uses TRBV4-2 with TRBJ1-2; TRBD1 might be the D (5 bases). CDR1 and CDR2 from the germline V gene are LGHNA and YNFKEQ. There are 12 residues in the CDR3. Trimming took off 1 base at V and 11 bases at J, with 11 bases between the two ends. The CDR3 DNA reads TGTGCCAGCAGCCAAGTCACGGGGGGATACACCTTC. This gives the protein CASSQVTGGYTF.

The genes are TRBV2 and TRBJ1-2, with D uncertain. Germline CDR1 is SNHLY and CDR2 is FYNNEI. The V gene lost 0 bases and the J gene lost 8 bases, with 10 bases spanning the gap. CDR3 length: 13 residues. The CDR3 spells CASSEAPFAGYTF. DNA of the CDR3: TGTGCCAGCAGTGAAGCGCCCTTTGCGGGCTACACCTTC. Combining the CDR3 with reference TRBV2 and TRBJ1-2 gives the whole variable domain EPEVTQTPSHQVTQMGQEVILRCVPISNHLYFYWYRQILGQKVEFLVSFYNNEISEKSEIFDDQFSVERPDGSNFTLKIRSTKLEDSAMYFCASSEAPFAGYTFGSGTRLTVV.

V and J are TRBV11-3 and TRBJ2-2; D gene unclear. CDR1 and CDR2 (germline): SGHNT, YENEEA. The CDR3 totals 15 residues. The V end was cut by 4 bases, the J end by 4 bases, with 13 bases between. CDR3 residues: CASSSTGSRTGELFF. The DNA for the CDR3 is TGTGCCAGCAGCTCCACGGGTTCCCGCACCGGGGAGCTGTTTTTT. Based on the CDR3 plus reference TRBV11-3 and TRBJ2-2, the full variable domain is EAGVVQSPRYKIIEKKQPVAFWCNPISGHNTLYWYLQNLGQGPELLIRYENEEAVDDSQLPKDRFSAERLKGVDSTLKIQPAELGDSAVYLCASSSTGSRTGELFFGEGSRLTVL.